The T cell receptor beta chain under discussion was sequenced for a study of blood T cell repertoires in COVID-19. In the authors' methods: Estimation of nucleated cell counts relied on the amplification of reference gene primers. The data were produced by immunoSEQ multiplex PCR, yet TCRdb's version contains in-frame clones alone and is incomplete. V and J calls and clone size follow that table, whereas D and trimming were derived from the DNA. This table holds approximately 170,000 clones, around 79% found once. The CDR3 sequence is 14 residues long. With V trimmed by 6 bases and J by 7 bases, 2 bases remained unmatched. Germline assignment: CDR1 MNHNS and CDR2 SASEGT.

The rearrangement links TRBV6-1 to TRBJ1-6; 11 bases map to TRBD1. Sequenced material: peripheral blood. The source of this sequence is a woman between 45 and 60 years old with acute or convalescent COVID-19. The chain's CDR3 is CASRDRGQNSPLHF. The CDR3, as DNA: TGTGCCAGCAGGGACAGGGGGCAGAATTCACCCCTCCACTTT.